Listed here are 3 T cell receptor beta chains from one sample, sequenced in a study of T-cell memory formation after mild COVID-19 (dated by TCRdb to 2020 to 2023). Libraries were made using 5' RACE. These reads were obtained on an Illumina NovaSeq 6000. TCRdb reprocessed the public reads (quality trimming at Q25 with fastp, clone calling with MiXCR) and kept in-frame beta chains. Rows are combined by CDR3 protein, so each entry shows the most common genes and DNA. Present in this sample are about 560,000 distinct CDR3 sequences, around a sixth of which were seen just once. Roughly 8% of the sample belongs to the ten largest clones. Sequences were obtained from PBMCs or a T cell subset sorted from them (not recorded which). The receptors stem from an adult woman who had mild COVID-19 (a few samples of this study predate the infection). The sample titles of this study are shuffled in the database, so cell type and time point are left out; the donor was told from shared clones.

This clonotype was picked up many times. The rearrangement uses TRBV15 and TRBJ1-2; D ambiguous. In germline, CDR1 is LNHNV, CDR2 YYDKDF (reference sequence). CDR3 length: 12 amino acids. Trimming pared 3 bases from V and 3 bases from J, leaving 5 bases between. The CDR3 here is CATSSNYYGYTF. DNA of the CDR3: TGTGCCACCAGCAGCAACTACTATGGCTACACCTTC.

This clonotype was seen a few times. The V and J genes are TRBV3-1 and TRBJ2-1, with D perhaps TRBD2 (5 bases). Germline CDR1 reads LGHDT; CDR2 reads YNNKEL (reference sequence). V gave up 4 bases and J gave up 6 bases, with 10 bases separating them. This CDR3 contains 13 residues. The CDR3: CASSPSSGNEQFF. CDR3 DNA sequence: TGTGCCAGCAGCCCTTCGAGCGGCAATGAGCAGTTCTTC.

The chain recombines TRBV6-2 or TRBV6-3 with TRBJ2-7; 8 bases are shared with TRBD1. The CDR3 runs 14 residues. The V and J ends lost 2 bases and 7 bases, in that order; junction bases with no gene match: 7. Germline V gene data show CDR1 as MNHEY and CDR2 as SVGEGT. In DNA form, the CDR3 reads TGTGCCAGCAGTTACAATCCGGACAGGGAGGAGCAGTACTTC. Translation: CASSYNPDREEQYF.